These 10 T cell receptor beta chains originate from one sample sequenced in a study of shared clonotypes between healthy human individuals. Assay: immunoSEQ multiplex PCR; the TCRdb copy retains only in-frame clones and omits some. The data show under 650,000 clones, 90% to 96% seen once. The source material was naive CD4+ T cells sorted from blood. Indicated subset: CD45RA+ positively selected. These receptors came from a woman younger than 45 in good health.

The genes are TRBV4-1 and TRBJ1-4, with a weak D call TRBD1 (6 bases). Germline CDR1 MGHRA, CDR2 YSYEKL. The CDR3 sequence is 18 residues long. V was cut by 2 bases and J by 1 base, with 17 bases left in between. This CDR3 reads CASSQKGPRGETNEKLFF. CDR3 nucleotides: TGCGCCAGCAGCCAAAAAGGGCCAAGGGGGGAAACTAATGAAAAACTGTTTTTT.

The rearrangement uses TRBV4-1 and TRBJ1-1; 8 bases align to TRBD1. There are 15 residues in the CDR3. With 3 bases clipped from V and 4 bases from J, the junction kept 7 bases outside the gene matches. Per the germline V gene, CDR1 is MGHRA and CDR2 is YSYEKL. As DNA, the CDR3 is TGCGCCAGCAGCCACGTTGACAGGGGTGGCACTGAAGCTTTCTTT. Translation: CASSHVDRGGTEAFF.

The V gene is TRBV7-9, the J gene TRBJ2-1; maybe TRBD2 (5 bases). CDR1 is SEHNR, CDR2 FQNEAQ, per germline (reference sequence). This CDR3 comprises 16 residues. With 5 bases removed from V and 4 bases from J, the gap between germline ends came to 18 bases. CDR3 amino acids: CASSHPSMTSYNEQFF. DNA for the CDR3: TGTGCCAGCAGCCACCCTAGCATGACATCGTACAATGAGCAGTTCTTC.

The chain links TRBV19 to TRBJ1-1, with D possibly TRBD1 on 5 matching bases. Per germline, CDR1 LNHDA and CDR2 SQIVND (reference sequence). This CDR3 region has 12 residues. Deletions cut 4 bases from V and 5 bases from J, with 8 bases between. The CDR3 DNA follows: TGTGCCAGTAGTAAAGGGGCTACTGAAGCTTTCTTT. As protein: CASSKGATEAFF.

This clone was detected only once. The chain recombines TRBV5-1 with TRBJ2-5; TRBD2 matches at 11 bases. The CDR3 covers 17 residues. Germline assignment: CDR1 SGHRS and CDR2 YFSETQ. Trimming at V came to 4 bases and at J to 4 bases, leaving 12 bases not matched to a gene. The CDR3 bases are TGCGCCAGCAGCCAAGGGACAGGTCTAGCGGGAGGAGAGACCCAGTACTTC. Translation gives CASSQGTGLAGGETQYF.

The chain employs TRBV28 and TRBJ2-3, with 12 bases identical to TRBD1. Germline values: CDR1 MDHEN, CDR2 SYDVKM. The CDR3 runs 16 residues. The V gene end was trimmed by 8 bases and the J gene end by 3 bases; junction bases not matched to a gene: 9. The CDR3 DNA is TGTGCCAGCGGGGACAGGGGGCGAGAGGGGACAGATACGCAGTATTTT. Translating it yields CASGDRGREGTDTQYF.

The CDR3 coding sequence is TGTGCCAGCAGTTCGTTACAGGGGGGACACGAGCAGTACTTC. This gives the protein CASSSLQGGHEQYF. V is TRBV28 and J is TRBJ2-7; TRBD1 matches 8 bases. The trim removed 4 bases at V and 5 bases at J, leaving 7 bases unmatched. The CDR3 runs to 14 residues. CDR1 and CDR2 from the germline V gene are MDHEN and SYDVKM.

The chain employs TRBV4-1 and TRBJ1-1; perhaps TRBD1 as D (5 bases). V lost 4 bases to trimming and J lost 1 base, with 16 bases between them. The CDR3 runs 16 residues. Germline assignment: CDR1 MGHRA and CDR2 YSYEKL. CDR3 sequence (DNA): TGCGCCAGCAGCCGACCGGGGCGGGGACGGAACACTGAAGCTTTCTTT. Translated: CASSRPGRGRNTEAFF.

The chain couples TRBV2 to TRBJ2-5; 10 bases are shared with TRBD1. From germline, CDR1 is SNHLY and CDR2 FYNNEI. Trimming took 6 bases from V and 2 from J; bases not matched to a gene: 0. The CDR3 covers 13 residues. DNA for the CDR3: TGTGCCAGCAGGGACAGGGGGCAAGAGACCCAGTACTTC. This sequence encodes CASRDRGQETQYF.

The CDR3 DNA is TGTGCCTACGACACCGGACTAGGTGGTTTCCATGAGCAGTTCTTC. Translating it yields CAYDTGLGGFHEQFF. J is TRBJ2-1 and V is TRBV30; the match to TRBD2 covers 7 bases. J was trimmed by 8 bases and V by 7 bases; bases with no gene match: 17. The CDR3 length is 15 residues. In germline, CDR1 is GTSNPN, CDR2 SVGIG (reference sequence).